This TCR beta chain was found in a study of T-cell reconstitution after alpha-beta-depleted transplantation in children. This clonotype was seen more than once but under ten times. Unique molecular identifiers featured in how the TCRbeta library was prepared. TCRdb ran MiXCR on the PCR reads and lists one entry per CDR3 protein. This sample has approximately 350,000 distinct CDR3 sequences, with about an eighth found just once. CDR3 size: 15 residues. CDR1 and CDR2 from the germline V gene are MNHEY and SVGEGT. V was cut by 7 bases and J by 2 bases, with 17 bases left in between. This chain links TRBV6-2 or TRBV6-3 with TRBJ1-1; the D is unclear. This clonotype was obtained from a human donor who donated a stem cell graft to a child with Fanconi anemia. The source was PBMCs, collected from the stem cell graft. The CDR3, as DNA: TGTGCCAGCACCTACGGGAGGGCCGGTAACACTGAAGCTTTCTTT. Residues: CASTYGRAGNTEAFF.